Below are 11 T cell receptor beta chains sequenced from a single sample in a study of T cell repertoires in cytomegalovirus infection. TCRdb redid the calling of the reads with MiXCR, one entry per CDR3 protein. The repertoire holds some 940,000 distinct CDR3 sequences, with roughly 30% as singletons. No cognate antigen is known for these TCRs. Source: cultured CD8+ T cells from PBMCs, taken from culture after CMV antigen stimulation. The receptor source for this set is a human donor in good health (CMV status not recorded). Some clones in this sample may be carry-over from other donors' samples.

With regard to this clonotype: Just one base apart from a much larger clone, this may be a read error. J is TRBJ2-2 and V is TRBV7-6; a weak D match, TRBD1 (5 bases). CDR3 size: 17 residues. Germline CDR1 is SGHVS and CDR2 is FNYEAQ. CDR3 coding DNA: TGTGCCGGCAGCTGGGGCGAAGGGTTCCGGAGCACCGGGGAGCTGTTTTTT. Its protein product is CAGSWGEGFRSTGELFF. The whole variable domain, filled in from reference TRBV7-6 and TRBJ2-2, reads GAGVSQSPRYKVTKRGQDVALRCDPISGHVSLYWYRQALGQGPEFLTYFNYEAQQDKSGLPNDRFSAERPEGSISTLTIQRTEQRDSAMYRCAGSWGEGFRSTGELFFGEGSRLTVL.

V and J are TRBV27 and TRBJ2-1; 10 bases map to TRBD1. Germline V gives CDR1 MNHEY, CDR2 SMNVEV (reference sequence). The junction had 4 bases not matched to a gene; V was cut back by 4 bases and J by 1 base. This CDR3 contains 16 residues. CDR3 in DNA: TGTGCCAGCAGTTCGACAGGGGGCGCATCCTACAATGAGCAGTTCTTC. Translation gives CASSSTGGASYNEQFF.

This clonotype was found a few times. CDR3 DNA sequence: TGTGCTAGTGGTTCCCCCACTGAAGCTTTCTTT. Translating it yields CASGSPTEAFF. V is TRBV12-5 and J is TRBJ1-1; D remains ambiguous. This CDR3 has 11 residues. V dropped 4 bases and J dropped 4 bases, with 4 bases sitting between them. CDR1 and CDR2 from the germline V gene are LGHNT and FRNRAP.

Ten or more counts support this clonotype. CDR3 nucleotides: TGTGCCAGCATGGGGACCTACAATGAGCAGTTCTTC. Amino acids: CASMGTYNEQFF. The chain carries TRBV11-2 and TRBJ2-1; D gene unclear. CDR1 is SGHAT and CDR2 is FQNNGV in the germline V gene. This CDR3 has 12 residues. Trimming stripped 7 bases from V and 2 bases from J, with 6 bases between.

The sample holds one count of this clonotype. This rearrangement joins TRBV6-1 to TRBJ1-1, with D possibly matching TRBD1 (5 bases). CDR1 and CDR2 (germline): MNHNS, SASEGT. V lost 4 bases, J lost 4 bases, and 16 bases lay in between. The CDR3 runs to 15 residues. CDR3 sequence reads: CASSVTGALSTEAFF. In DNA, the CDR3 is TGTGCCAGCAGTGTAACAGGCGCGTTGAGCACTGAAGCTTTCTTT.

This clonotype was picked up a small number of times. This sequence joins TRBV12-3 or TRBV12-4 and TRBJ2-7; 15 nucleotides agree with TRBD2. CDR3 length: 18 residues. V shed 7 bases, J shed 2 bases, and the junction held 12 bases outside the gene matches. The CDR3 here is CASTPGGLAGGRAYEQYF. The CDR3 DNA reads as TGTGCCAGCACCCCCGGGGGACTAGCGGGGGGCAGAGCCTACGAGCAGTACTTC.

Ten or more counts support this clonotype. CDR3 residues: CASSLVVGDYGYTF. The CDR3 DNA follows: TGTGCCAGCAGCTTAGTAGTAGGGGACTATGGCTACACCTTC. The J gene is TRBJ1-2, the V gene TRBV7-2, with D possibly being TRBD1 (5 bases). The CDR3 length is 14 residues. The germline gives CDR1 SGHTA, CDR2 FQGNSA. Trimming cost V 1 base and J 3 bases, with 9 bases left between them.

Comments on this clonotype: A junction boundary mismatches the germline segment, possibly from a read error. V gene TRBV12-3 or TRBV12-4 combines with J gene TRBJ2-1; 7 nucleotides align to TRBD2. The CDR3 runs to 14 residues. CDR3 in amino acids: CVSSFGGGYNEQFF. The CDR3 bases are TGTGTCAGCAGTTTTGGCGGGGGATACAATGAGCAGTTCTTC.

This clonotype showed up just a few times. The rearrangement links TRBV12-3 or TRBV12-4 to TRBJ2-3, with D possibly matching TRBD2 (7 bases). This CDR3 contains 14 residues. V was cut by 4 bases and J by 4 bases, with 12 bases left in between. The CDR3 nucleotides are TGTGCCAGCAGTTCTGGGGAGGGGGCAGATACGCAGTATTTT. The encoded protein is CASSSGEGADTQYF.

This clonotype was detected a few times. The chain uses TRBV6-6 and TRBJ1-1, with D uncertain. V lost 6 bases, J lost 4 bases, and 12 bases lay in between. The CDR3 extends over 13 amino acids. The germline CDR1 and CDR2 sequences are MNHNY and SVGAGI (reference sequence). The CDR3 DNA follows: TGTGCCAGCAGCTTCCATGGAGGCACTGAAGCTTTCTTT. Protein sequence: CASSFHGGTEAFF.

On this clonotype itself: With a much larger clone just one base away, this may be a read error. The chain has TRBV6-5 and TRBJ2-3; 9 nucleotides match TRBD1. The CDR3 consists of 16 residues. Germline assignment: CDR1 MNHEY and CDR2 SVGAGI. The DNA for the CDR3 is TGTACCAGCAGTTACTCGGGGACAGGGAGCACAGATACGCAGTATTTT. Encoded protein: CTSSYSGTGSTDTQYF.